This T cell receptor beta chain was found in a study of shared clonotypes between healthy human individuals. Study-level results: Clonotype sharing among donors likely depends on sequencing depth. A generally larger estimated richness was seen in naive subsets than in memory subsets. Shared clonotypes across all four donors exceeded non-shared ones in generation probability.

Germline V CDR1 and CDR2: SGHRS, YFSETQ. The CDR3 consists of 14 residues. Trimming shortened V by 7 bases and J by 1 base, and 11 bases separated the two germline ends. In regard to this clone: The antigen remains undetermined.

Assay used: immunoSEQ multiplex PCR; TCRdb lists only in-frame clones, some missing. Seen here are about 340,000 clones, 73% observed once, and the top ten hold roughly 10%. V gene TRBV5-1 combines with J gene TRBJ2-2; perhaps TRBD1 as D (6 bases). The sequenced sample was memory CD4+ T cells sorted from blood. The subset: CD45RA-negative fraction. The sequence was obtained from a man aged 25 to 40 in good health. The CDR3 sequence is CASEPGQNTGELFF. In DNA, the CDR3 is TGCGCCAGCGAACCGGGACAGAACACCGGGGAGCTGTTTTTT.